The rows below give T cell receptor beta chains drawn from one sample of a study of chemoradiotherapy in HPV16-positive cancers. Profiling relied on immunoSEQ multiplex PCR, and the TCRdb table lists in-frame clones only, not all of them. Counted here are approximately 20,000 clones, 70% to 90% occurring once; the ten biggest clones make up approximately 2.5%. Here the sequenced sample was blood, taken from a patient who underwent chemoradiotherapy. The origin of the receptors is a human donor with HPV-associated anogenital cancer. CDR3s include the opening cysteine and the closing phenylalanine or tryptophan. The D gene is left open where the match is weak.

TRBV28	TRBJ1-2	-	CASSFGTNYGYTF	TGTGCCAGCAGTTTTGGAACTAACTATGGCTACACCTTC
TRBV19	TRBJ1-3	-	CASSLRVGNTIYF	TGTGCCAGTAGTTTGAGGGTTGGAAACACCATATATTTT
TRBV7-9	TRBJ2-5	-	CASSPGGRQETQYF	TGTGCCAGCAGCCCTGGGGGGCGGCAAGAGACCCAGTACTTC
TRBV27	TRBJ2-7	TRBD2	CASSGTTRYEQYF	TGTGCCAGCAGCGGGACTACCCGGTACGAGCAGTACTTC
TRBV6-5	TRBJ1-2	-	CASSYRTVADTYGYTF	TGTGCCAGCAGTTATAGGACCGTTGCGGATACTTATGGCTACACCTTC
TRBV29-1	TRBJ1-1	TRBD1	CSAHPRQGGTEAFF	TGCAGCGCCCACCCTAGACAGGGTGGTACTGAAGCTTTCTTT
TRBV5-5	TRBJ1-5	-	CASSLAPQGFTREPQHF	TGTGCCAGCAGCTTGGCCCCGCAGGGGTTCACCAGGGAGCCCCAGCATTTT
TRBV7-9	TRBJ2-1	TRBD2	CASTHGAGGRNEQFF	TGTGCCAGCACCCACGGCGCGGGGGGAAGGAATGAGCAGTTCTTC
TRBV19	TRBJ2-5	-	CASSKRLPGQETQYF	TGTGCCAGTAGTAAGAGGTTGCCAGGGCAAGAGACCCAGTACTTC
TRBV28	TRBJ2-7	-	CASIKTSSYEQYF	TGTGCCAGCATTAAGACTAGCTCCTACGAGCAGTACTTC